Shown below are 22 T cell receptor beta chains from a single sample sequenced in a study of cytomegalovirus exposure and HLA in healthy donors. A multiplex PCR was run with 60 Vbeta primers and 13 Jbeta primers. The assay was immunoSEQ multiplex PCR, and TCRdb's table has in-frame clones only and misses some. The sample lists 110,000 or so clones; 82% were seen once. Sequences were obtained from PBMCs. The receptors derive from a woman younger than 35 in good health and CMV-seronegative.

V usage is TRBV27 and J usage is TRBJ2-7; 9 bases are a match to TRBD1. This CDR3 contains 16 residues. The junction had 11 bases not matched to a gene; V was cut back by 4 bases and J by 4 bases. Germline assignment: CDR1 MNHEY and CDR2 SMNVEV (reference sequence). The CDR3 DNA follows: TGTGCCAGCAGTTACTACTCCGGGACAGGGCAATACGAGCAGTACTTC. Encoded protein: CASSYYSGTGQYEQYF.

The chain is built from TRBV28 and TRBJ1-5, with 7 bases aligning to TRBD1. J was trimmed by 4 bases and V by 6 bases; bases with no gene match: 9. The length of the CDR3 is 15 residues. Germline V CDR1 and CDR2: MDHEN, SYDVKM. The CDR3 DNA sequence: TGTGCCAGCAGGGAGGGACAGAGCCTTAATCAGCCCCAGCATTTT. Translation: CASREGQSLNQPQHF.

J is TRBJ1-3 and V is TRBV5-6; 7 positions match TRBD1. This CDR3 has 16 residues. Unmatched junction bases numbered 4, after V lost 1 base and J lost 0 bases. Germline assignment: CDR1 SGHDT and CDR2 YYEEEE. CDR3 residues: CASSLLRQGSGNTIYF. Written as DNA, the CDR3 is TGTGCCAGCAGCTTGTTGAGACAGGGCTCTGGAAACACCATATATTTT.

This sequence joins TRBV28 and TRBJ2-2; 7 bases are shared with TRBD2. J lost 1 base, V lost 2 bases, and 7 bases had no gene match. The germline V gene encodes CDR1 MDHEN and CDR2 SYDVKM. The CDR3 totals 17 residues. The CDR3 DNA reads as TGTGCCAGCAGTTTAAGCGAGGAGCGGGAGAACACCGGGGAGCTGTTTTTT. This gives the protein CASSLSEERENTGELFF. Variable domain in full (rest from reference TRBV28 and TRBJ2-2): DVKVTQSSRYLVKRTGEKVFLECVQDMDHENMFWYRQDPGLGLRLIYFSYDVKMKEKGDIPEGYSVSREKKERFSLILESASTNQTSMYLCASSLSEERENTGELFFGEGSRLTVL.

The CDR3 protein is CASSKKGTASTDTQYF. The CDR3 nucleotides are TGTGCCAGCAGTAAAAAGGGGACAGCTAGCACAGATACGCAGTATTTT. The chain employs TRBV2 and TRBJ2-3; 7 bases match TRBD1. V dropped 5 bases and J dropped 0; count of bases not matched to a gene: 8. The V gene's germline CDR1 is SNHLY and CDR2 FYNNEI. The CDR3 extends over 16 amino acids.

The CDR3 DNA is TGTGCCAGCAGCCCCGGTATTTCGCGCGAGCAGTACTTC. This encodes CASSPGISREQYF. J is TRBJ2-7 and V is TRBV7-2; D ambiguous. V dropped 5 bases and J dropped 6 bases, with 14 bases sitting between them. This CDR3 comprises 13 residues. Germline values: CDR1 SGHTA, CDR2 FQGNSA. Full variable domain (rest looked up from reference TRBV7-2 and TRBJ2-7): GAGVSQSPSNKVTEKGKDVELRCDPISGHTALYWYRQSLGQGLEFLIYFQGNSAPDKSGLPSDRFSAERTGGSVSTLTIQRTQQEDSAVYLCASSPGISREQYFGPGTRLTVT.

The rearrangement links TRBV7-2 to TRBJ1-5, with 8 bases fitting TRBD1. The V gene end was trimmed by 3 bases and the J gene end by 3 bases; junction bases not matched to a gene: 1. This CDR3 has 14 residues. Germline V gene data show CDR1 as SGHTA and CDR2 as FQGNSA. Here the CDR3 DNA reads TGTGCCAGCAGCTTGACAGGGGCCAATCAGCCCCAGCATTTT. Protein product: CASSLTGANQPQHF.

The CDR3 nucleotides are TGTGCCAGCTCACCAGGACTCACCAACACAGATACGCAGTATTTT. This codes for CASSPGLTNTDTQYF. This chain joins TRBV18 and TRBJ2-3; a weak D match, TRBD2 (5 bases). This CDR3 region has 15 residues. Trimming stripped 2 bases from V and 2 bases from J, with 11 bases between. The V gene's germline CDR1 is KGHSH and CDR2 LQKENI.

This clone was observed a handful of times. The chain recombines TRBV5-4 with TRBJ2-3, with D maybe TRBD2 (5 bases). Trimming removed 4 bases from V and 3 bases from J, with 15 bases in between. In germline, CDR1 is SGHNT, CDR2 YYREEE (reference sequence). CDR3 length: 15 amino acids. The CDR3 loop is CASSPPGEMTDTQYF. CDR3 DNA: TGTGCCAGCAGCCCCCCCGGGGAGATGACAGATACGCAGTATTTT.

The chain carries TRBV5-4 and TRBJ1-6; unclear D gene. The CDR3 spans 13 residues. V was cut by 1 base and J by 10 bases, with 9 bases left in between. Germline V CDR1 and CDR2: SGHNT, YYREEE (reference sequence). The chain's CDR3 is CASSLSLSSPLHF. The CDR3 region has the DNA TGTGCCAGCAGCTTGTCACTAAGCTCACCCCTCCACTTT.

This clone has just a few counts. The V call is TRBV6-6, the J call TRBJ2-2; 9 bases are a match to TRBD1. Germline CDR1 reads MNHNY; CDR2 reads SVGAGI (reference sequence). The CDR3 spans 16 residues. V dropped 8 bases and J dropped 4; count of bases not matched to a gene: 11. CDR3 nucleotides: TGTGCCAGCCAGACGAAACAGGGGGCGGGCACCGGGGAGCTGTTTTTT. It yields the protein CASQTKQGAGTGELFF.

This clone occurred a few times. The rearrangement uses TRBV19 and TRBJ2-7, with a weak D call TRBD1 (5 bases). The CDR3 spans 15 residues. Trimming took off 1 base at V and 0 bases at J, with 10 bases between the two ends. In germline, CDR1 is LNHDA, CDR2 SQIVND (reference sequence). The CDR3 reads CASSIAAGNSYEQYF. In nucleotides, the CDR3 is TGTGCCAGTAGTATAGCCGCAGGGAACTCCTACGAGCAGTACTTC.

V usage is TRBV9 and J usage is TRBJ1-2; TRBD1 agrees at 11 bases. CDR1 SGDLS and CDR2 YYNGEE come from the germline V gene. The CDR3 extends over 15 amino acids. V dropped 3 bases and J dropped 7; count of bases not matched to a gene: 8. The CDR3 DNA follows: TGTGCCAGCAGCGACAAAATGGACAGGGGGCTTGGCTACACCTTC. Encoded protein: CASSDKMDRGLGYTF.

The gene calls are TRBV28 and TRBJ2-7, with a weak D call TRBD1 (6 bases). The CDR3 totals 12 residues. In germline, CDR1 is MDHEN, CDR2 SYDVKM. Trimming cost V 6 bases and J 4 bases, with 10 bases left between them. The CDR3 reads CASRGAVYEQYV. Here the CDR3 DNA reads TGTGCCAGCAGGGGGGCTGTGTACGAGCAGTACGTC.

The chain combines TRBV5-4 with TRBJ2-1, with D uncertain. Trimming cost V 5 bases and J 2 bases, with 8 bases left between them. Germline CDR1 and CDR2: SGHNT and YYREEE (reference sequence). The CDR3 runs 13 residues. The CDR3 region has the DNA TGTGCCAGCAGAACAAGTACCTACAATGAGCAGTTCTTC. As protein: CASRTSTYNEQFF.

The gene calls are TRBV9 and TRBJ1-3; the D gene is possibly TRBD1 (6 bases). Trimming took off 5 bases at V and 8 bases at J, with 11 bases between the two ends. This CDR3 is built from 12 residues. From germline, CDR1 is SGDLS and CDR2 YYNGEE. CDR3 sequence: CASSDRWDTIYF. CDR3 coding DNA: TGTGCCAGCAGTGACAGGTGGGACACCATATATTTT. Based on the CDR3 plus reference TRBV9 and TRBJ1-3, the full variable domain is DSGVTQTPKHLITATGQRVTLRCSPRSGDLSVYWYQQSLDQGLQFLIQYYNGEERAKGNILERFSAQQFPDLHSELNLSSLELGDSALYFCASSDRWDTIYFGEGSWLTVV.

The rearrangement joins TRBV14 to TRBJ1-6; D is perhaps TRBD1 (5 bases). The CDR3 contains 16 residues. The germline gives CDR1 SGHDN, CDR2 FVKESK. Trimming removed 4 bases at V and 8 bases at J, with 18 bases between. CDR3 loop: CASSLTRGTVYSPLHF. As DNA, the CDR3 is TGTGCCAGCAGCCTCACCCGGGGGACTGTTTATTCACCCCTCCACTTT.

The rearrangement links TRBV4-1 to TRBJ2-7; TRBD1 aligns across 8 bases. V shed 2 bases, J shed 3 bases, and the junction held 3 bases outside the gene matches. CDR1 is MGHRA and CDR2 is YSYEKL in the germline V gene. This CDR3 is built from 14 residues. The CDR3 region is CASSQKQGVYEQYV. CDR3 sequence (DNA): TGCGCCAGCAGCCAAAAACAGGGGGTCTACGAGCAGTACGTC.

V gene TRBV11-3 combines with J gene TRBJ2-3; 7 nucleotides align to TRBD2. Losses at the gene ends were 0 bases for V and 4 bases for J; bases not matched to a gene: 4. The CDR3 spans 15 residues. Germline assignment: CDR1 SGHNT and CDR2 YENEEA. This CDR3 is CASSLDQLASDTQYF. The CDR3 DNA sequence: TGTGCCAGCAGCTTAGATCAACTAGCGTCAGATACGCAGTATTTT.

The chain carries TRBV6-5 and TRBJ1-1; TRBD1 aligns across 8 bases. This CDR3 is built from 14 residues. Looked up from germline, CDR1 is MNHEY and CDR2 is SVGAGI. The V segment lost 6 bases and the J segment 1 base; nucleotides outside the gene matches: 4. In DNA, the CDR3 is TGTGCCAGCAGCCGACAGGGGCGGAACACTGAAGCTTTCTTT. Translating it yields CASSRQGRNTEAFF.

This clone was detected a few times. CDR3 in amino acids: CASSTNDRGYGYTF. The DNA for the CDR3 is TGTGCCAGCAGCACGAACGACAGGGGCTATGGCTACACCTTC. The chain carries TRBV5-4 and TRBJ1-2, with 8 bases lining up with TRBD1. V lost 4 bases and J lost 4; bases outside the gene matches: 6. This CDR3 spans 14 amino acids. Germline CDR1 reads SGHNT; CDR2 reads YYREEE (reference sequence).

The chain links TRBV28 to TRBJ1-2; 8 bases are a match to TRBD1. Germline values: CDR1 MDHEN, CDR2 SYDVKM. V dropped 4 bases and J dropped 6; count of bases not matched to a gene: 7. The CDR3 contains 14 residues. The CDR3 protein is CASSYQGATHGYTF. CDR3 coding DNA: TGTGCCAGCAGTTATCAGGGGGCTACCCATGGCTACACCTTC.